Below, 22 T cell receptor beta chains from the same sample are listed, as sequenced in a study of cytomegalovirus exposure and HLA in healthy donors. Researchers ran the PCR with 60 Vbeta and 13 Jbeta primers. TCRdb keeps only in-frame clones here, not all; method: immunoSEQ multiplex PCR. Of tens of thousands of clones listed, approximately 82% are singletons. Sequenced: PBMCs. Receptors originate from a woman between 18 and 29 years old in good health and CMV-seronegative.

J is TRBJ2-1 and V is TRBV27; 9 nucleotides match TRBD2. The germline gives CDR1 MNHEY, CDR2 SMNVEV (reference sequence). The J segment lost 3 bases and the V segment lost 6 bases, leaving 6 bases of the junction unmatched. The CDR3 sequence is 15 residues long. This chain's CDR3 is CASRLASGDYNEQFF. Written as DNA, the CDR3 is TGTGCCAGCAGGCTCGCTAGCGGGGACTACAATGAGCAGTTCTTC.

This clone has only a few counts. J is TRBJ1-5 and V is TRBV5-6; tentatively, D is TRBD1 (6 bases). V was cut by 2 bases and J by 4 bases, with 7 bases left in between. Germline CDR1 is SGHDT and CDR2 is YYEEEE. The CDR3 runs 13 residues. As DNA, the CDR3 is TGTGCCAGCAGCTTCACAGGGAATCAGCCCCAGCATTTT. This translates into CASSFTGNQPQHF.

The chain carries TRBV27 and TRBJ1-3; TRBD1 matches 11 bases. Germline assignment: CDR1 MNHEY and CDR2 SMNVEV (reference sequence). After removal of 5 bases from V and 4 bases from J, the junction contained 4 bases not matched to a gene. The CDR3 has 15 residues. The chain's CDR3 is CASSPRDRGGNTIYF. CDR3 nucleotide sequence: TGTGCCAGCAGTCCCCGGGACAGGGGGGGAAACACCATATATTTT.

This clone has a single count. V usage is TRBV28 and J usage is TRBJ1-5, with TRBD1 identical over 8 bases. Germline lookup yields CDR1 MDHEN and CDR2 SYDVKM. The CDR3 length is 19 residues. V was pared by 5 bases and J by 1 base, with 16 bases of the junction left unmatched. The CDR3 sequence is CASSPWADRVSGSNQPQHF. CDR3 nucleotide sequence: TGTGCCAGCAGTCCCTGGGCGGACAGGGTGTCGGGCAGCAATCAGCCCCAGCATTTT. The entire variable domain, with the rest obtained from reference TRBV28 and TRBJ1-5, is as follows: DVKVTQSSRYLVKRTGEKVFLECVQDMDHENMFWYRQDPGLGLRLIYFSYDVKMKEKGDIPEGYSVSREKKERFSLILESASTNQTSMYLCASSPWADRVSGSNQPQHFGDGTRLSIL.

The genes are TRBV6-5 and TRBJ2-3; TRBD1 agrees at 9 bases. The CDR3 is 15 amino acids. Germline CDR1 is MNHEY and CDR2 is SVGAGI. V was pared by 1 base and J by 2 bases, with 1 base of the junction left unmatched. The CDR3 loop is CASSYWTGDTDTQYF. DNA for the CDR3: TGTGCCAGCAGTTACTGGACAGGGGACACAGATACGCAGTATTTT.

The V gene is TRBV2, the J gene TRBJ2-5, with 7 bases matching TRBD2. Per germline, CDR1 SNHLY and CDR2 FYNNEI. J was trimmed by 13 bases and V by 6 bases; bases with no gene match: 8. There are 11 residues in the CDR3. The CDR3 loop is CASSGGLVGYF. The CDR3 nucleotides read TGTGCCAGCAGCGGTGGACTAGTCGGGTACTTC.

This clone was observed once. The J gene is TRBJ2-5, the V gene TRBV20-1; D not resolved. Trimming stripped 6 bases from V and 5 bases from J, with 7 bases between. CDR3 size: 10 residues. Germline values: CDR1 DFQATT, CDR2 SNEGSKA (reference sequence). In DNA, the CDR3 is TGCAGTGCCGCGCGGGAGACCCAGTACTTC. Amino acid sequence: CSAARETQYF.

The genes are TRBV2 and TRBJ1-6; 9 bases are a match to TRBD1. The CDR3 consists of 13 residues. Germline lookup yields CDR1 SNHLY and CDR2 FYNNEI. Unmatched junction bases numbered 1, after V lost 8 bases and J lost 5 bases. CDR3 DNA: TGTGCCAGCGGGACAGGGAATAATTCACCCCTCCACTTT. Its protein product is CASGTGNNSPLHF.

As for this clone: The junction and the germline gene differ at one end; a read error may be behind it. The V call is TRBV5-1, the J call TRBJ1-1; D may be TRBD1 (5 bases). Germline V gene data show CDR1 as SGHRS and CDR2 as YFSETQ. The CDR3 sequence is 14 residues long. CDR3 loop: CANSSIDRNTEAFF. The CDR3 bases are TGCGCCAACAGCTCCATCGACAGAAACACTGAAGCTTTCTTT.

This clone was seen a few times. The chain joins TRBV6-6 to TRBJ1-3; the D is unclear. This CDR3 contains 12 residues. The germline CDR1 and CDR2 sequences are MNHNY and SVGAGI (reference sequence). Trimming shortened V by 8 bases and J by 0 bases, and 5 bases separated the two germline ends. CDR3 nucleotides: TGTGCCAGCTCTAACTCTGGAAACACCATATATTTT. This sequence encodes CASSNSGNTIYF.

The J gene is TRBJ1-1, the V gene TRBV5-4; D gene unclear. The V end was cut by 6 bases, the J end by 0 bases, with 9 bases between. This CDR3 has 13 amino acids. In germline, CDR1 is SGHNT, CDR2 YYREEE (reference sequence). CDR3 DNA: TGTGCCAGCAACCCAGACATGAACACTGAAGCTTTCTTT. Translation gives CASNPDMNTEAFF.

This clone occurred once. The CDR3 DNA reads TGTGCCAGCACCCCGGCGGGAGGATATGATACGCAGTATTTT. Amino acids: CASTPAGGYDTQYF. The V gene is TRBV2, the J gene TRBJ2-3; 8 nucleotides match TRBD2. Germline trimming cut 7 bases from V and 6 bases from J; bases unmatched to any gene: 9. Germline V gene lookup returns CDR1 SNHLY and CDR2 FYNNEI. The CDR3 has 14 amino acids. Combining the CDR3 with reference TRBV2 and TRBJ2-3 gives the whole variable domain EPEVTQTPSHQVTQMGQEVILRCVPISNHLYFYWYRQILGQKVEFLVSFYNNEISEKSEIFDDQFSVERPDGSNFTLKIRSTKLEDSAMYFCASTPAGGYDTQYFGPGTRLTVL.

J is TRBJ2-5 and V is TRBV9; TRBD1 aligns across 7 bases. V trimming: 1 base; J trimming: 12 bases; junction bases outside the gene matches: 9. CDR1 SGDLS and CDR2 YYNGEE come from the germline V gene. The CDR3 is made up of 13 amino acids. The CDR3 DNA sequence: TGTGCCAGCAGCGTAACCGAGGGGACAGCGGAGTACTTC. Its protein product is CASSVTEGTAEYF.

A word on this clone: The sample has other DNA sequences that encode this CDR3 too. The genes are TRBV7-9 and TRBJ2-1; TRBD2 is a possible D gene (6 bases). The CDR3 is 14 residues long. Trimming took 2 bases from V and 5 from J, leaving 10 bases between them. The germline CDR1 and CDR2 sequences are SEHNR and FQNEAQ (reference sequence). CDR3 DNA sequence: TGTGCCAGCAGCTTATTAGCGGTGGACAATGAGCAGTTCTTC. Protein: CASSLLAVDNEQFF.

The genes are TRBV7-9 and TRBJ1-1; the D is unclear. V shed 5 bases and J shed 2 bases, with 3 bases lying between them. The CDR3 contains 11 residues. The germline V gene has CDR1 SEHNR and CDR2 FQNEAQ (reference sequence). In DNA form, the CDR3 reads TGTGCCAGCAGCCTAAACACTGAAGCTTTCTTT. This translates into CASSLNTEAFF.

The CDR3 nucleotides are TGTGCCAGCAGTGAAGCGCTAGGCGATGGTGAGCGGGGGCTACCCTACGAGCAGTACTTC. Amino acids: CASSEALGDGERGLPYEQYF. The chain is built from TRBV2 and TRBJ2-7, with 8 positions matching TRBD2. Germline CDR1 SNHLY, CDR2 FYNNEI. The CDR3 length is 20 residues. The junction had 18 bases not matched to a gene; V was cut back by 0 bases and J by 2 bases.

The gene calls are TRBV27 and TRBJ2-5, with D unclear. Germline assignment: CDR1 MNHEY and CDR2 SMNVEV (reference sequence). Trimming took 6 bases from V and 2 from J, leaving 13 bases between them. This CDR3 is 14 amino acids long. The CDR3 sequence is CASSTLAEQETQYF. The DNA of the CDR3 is TGTGCCAGCAGCACACTCGCGGAGCAAGAGACCCAGTACTTC.

CDR3 sequence reads: CASSLSLGLGLFEQYF. Here the CDR3 DNA reads TGTGCCAGCAGTTTATCGCTGGGGCTGGGCCTTTTTGAGCAGTACTTC. V is TRBV27 and J is TRBJ2-7; a possible D gene is TRBD1 (5 bases). Germline V gene data show CDR1 as MNHEY and CDR2 as SMNVEV (reference sequence). There are 16 residues in the CDR3. V gave up 0 bases and J gave up 7 bases, with 19 bases separating them.

A note on this clone: Compared with germline, one end of the junction differs, possibly owing to a read error. V and J are TRBV7-9 and TRBJ1-2; D gene ambiguous. The CDR3 has 15 amino acids. Looked up from germline, CDR1 is SEHNR and CDR2 is FQNEAQ (reference sequence). CDR3 protein: CSSSLSPVTNYGYTF. For the CDR3, the DNA is TGTTCCAGCAGCTTAAGCCCGGTGACTAACTATGGCTACACCTTC.

The chain couples TRBV19 to TRBJ2-3; maybe TRBD1 (5 bases). The CDR3 runs 11 residues. Germline V gives CDR1 LNHDA, CDR2 SQIVND (reference sequence). Between the trimmed V and J ends, which lost 7 bases and 8 bases, there was a span of 10 bases. CDR3: CASTTDSTQYF. The CDR3 DNA reads TGTGCCAGTACCACCGACAGTACGCAGTATTTT.

Of note for this clone: A junction boundary mismatches the germline segment, possibly from a read error. This chain connects TRBV6-1 to TRBJ2-2; unclear D gene. From germline, CDR1 is MNHNS and CDR2 SASEGT. The length of the CDR3 is 12 residues. The CDR3 DNA reads TGTGCCGGGCGAAGGAACGCCGGGGAGCTGTTTTTT. As protein: CAGRRNAGELFF.

This chain uses TRBV7-9 with TRBJ1-1, with D perhaps matching TRBD1 (6 bases). Germline V gene sequence: CDR1 SEHNR, CDR2 FQNEAQ (reference sequence). Trimming took 4 bases from V and 4 from J, leaving 16 bases between them. The CDR3 sequence is 15 residues long. The CDR3 bases are TGTGCCAGCAGCTCCCACTCGGGGGGCGGCACTGAAGCTTTCTTT. The encoded protein is CASSSHSGGGTEAFF.